The 9 T cell receptor beta chains in this list originate from one sample, sequenced in a study of T cells after yellow fever vaccination. Each CDR3 protein gets one entry after TCRdb re-called the 5' RACE reads with MiXCR. The repertoire has 510,000 or so distinct CDR3 sequences, under 25% of them found once; the top ten carry around 15%. The starting material was PBMCs, obtained 15 days after the yellow fever booster vaccination. The receptors derive from a young man who received the YFV17D yellow fever vaccine.

A few counts support this clonotype. The chain's CDR3 is CSARGTGGGNEQFF. CDR3 nucleotides: TGCAGTGCTAGAGGGACAGGGGGTGGCAATGAGCAGTTCTTC. The rearrangement uses TRBV20-1 and TRBJ2-1; 10 bases are a match to TRBD1. The CDR3 is 14 residues long. CDR1 and CDR2 (germline): DFQATT, SNEGSKA (reference sequence). Trimming cost V 1 base and J 6 bases; bases outside gene matches: 3.

This clonotype has more than one count but fewer than ten. Here the CDR3 DNA reads TGCAGTGTCCCCCTCCACGAGCAGTACTTC. It translates to CSVPLHEQYF. The gene calls are TRBV20-1 and TRBJ2-7; D not certain. V lost 7 bases to trimming and J lost 5 bases, with 9 bases between them. The length of the CDR3 is 10 residues. Germline V CDR1 and CDR2: DFQATT, SNEGSKA (reference sequence).

J is TRBJ2-4 and V is TRBV11-2; 9 bases fit TRBD2. V dropped 2 bases and J dropped 7; count of bases not matched to a gene: 6. The V gene's germline CDR1 is SGHAT and CDR2 FQNNGV. The length of the CDR3 is 15 residues. CDR3 in amino acids: CASSLIAGVGNIQYF. The CDR3 DNA follows: TGTGCCAGCAGCTTAATAGCGGGGGTTGGGAACATTCAGTACTTC. The full variable domain, in which reference TRBV11-2 and TRBJ2-4 provide the parts outside the CDR3, is EAGVAQSPRYKIIEKRQSVAFWCNPISGHATLYWYQQILGQGPKLLIQFQNNGVVDDSQLPKDRFSAERLKGVDSTLKIQPAKLEDSAVYLCASSLIAGVGNIQYFGAGTRLSVL.

The J gene is TRBJ2-7, the V gene TRBV28; TRBD2 agrees at 14 bases. CDR1 MDHEN and CDR2 SYDVKM come from the germline V gene. CDR3 length equals 15 residues. V lost 5 bases to trimming and J lost 9 bases; unmatched junction nucleotides: 9. CDR3 DNA: TGTGCCAGCAGTCCTCCGGGACTAGCGGGAGCTGTGCAGTACTTC. As protein: CASSPPGLAGAVQYF.

As to this clonotype: Mismatch with germline at one junction end may stem from a read error. The rearrangement uses TRBV7-9 and TRBJ2-7, with 8 bases identical to TRBD1. This CDR3 comprises 12 residues. Germline CDR1 SEHNR, CDR2 FQNEAQ (reference sequence). CDR3: CASSPPGTGGGF. CDR3 bases: TGTGCCAGCAGCCCCCCCGGGACAGGAGGAGGATTC.

The CDR3 loop reads CASSGTGTMYNEQFF. In DNA form, the CDR3 reads TGCGCCAGCAGCGGTACCGGGACTATGTACAATGAGCAGTTCTTC. This chain links TRBV5-1 with TRBJ2-1; 7 bases map to TRBD2. The junction had 8 bases not matched to a gene; V was cut back by 4 bases and J by 4 bases. The CDR3 covers 15 residues. Germline V gene data show CDR1 as SGHRS and CDR2 as YFSETQ.

The chain uses TRBV2 and TRBJ1-4, with D possibly TRBD1 on 5 matching bases. The V gene lost 2 bases and the J gene lost 5 bases, with 12 bases spanning the gap. Germline V gene data show CDR1 as SNHLY and CDR2 as FYNNEI. The CDR3 is made up of 15 amino acids. As DNA, the CDR3 is TGTGCCAGCAGTGAAATGGGGGTTTTGAATGAAAAACTGTTTTTT. Encoded protein: CASSEMGVLNEKLFF.

V is TRBV29-1 and J is TRBJ2-7, with 12 bases aligning to TRBD2. CDR1 and CDR2 from the germline V gene are SQVTM and ANQGSEA. J was trimmed by 7 bases and V by 7 bases; bases with no gene match: 8. CDR3 length: 13 residues. Here the CDR3 DNA reads TGCAGCGGCGGGACTAGCGGGCTCGGGGAGCAGTACTTC. Its translation: CSGGTSGLGEQYF.

Only a few counts were recorded for this clonotype. The chain joins TRBV5-1 to TRBJ2-1; maybe TRBD2 (6 bases). Trimming shortened V by 0 bases and J by 6 bases, and 13 bases separated the two germline ends. The germline V gene has CDR1 SGHRS and CDR2 YFSETQ. This CDR3 is 15 amino acids long. Here the CDR3 reads CASSLGAEGSNEQFF. The CDR3 DNA reads TGCGCCAGCAGCTTGGGAGCGGAGGGGAGCAATGAGCAGTTCTTC.